This T cell receptor beta chain was captured by sequencing in a study of T-cell reconstitution after alpha-beta-depleted transplantation in children. Construction of the TCRbeta library involved unique molecular identifiers. TCRdb recomputed calls from the PCR reads with MiXCR, one row per CDR3 protein. Among about 510,000 distinct CDR3 sequences, 9.5% to 12% were seen once, and the ten largest hold about 14%. This clonotype was recorded a few times. Germline CDR1 reads ENHRY; CDR2 reads SYGVKD. This CDR3 spans 14 amino acids. V lost 6 bases and J lost 6; bases outside the gene matches: 7. The sequence derives from a female patient aged 2-9 years who had a stem cell transplant for aplastic anemia, so the T cells may come from the graft donor. The chain carries TRBV10-3 and TRBJ2-1; 8 nucleotides match TRBD2. Sequencing used PBMCs, mostly from graft donor cells, obtained 180 days after TCRalphabeta/CD19-depleted stem cell transplant. The DNA of the CDR3 is TGTGCCATCAGAGCGGGACTAGTCGGCAATGAGCAGTTCTTC. Its protein is CAIRAGLVGNEQFF.